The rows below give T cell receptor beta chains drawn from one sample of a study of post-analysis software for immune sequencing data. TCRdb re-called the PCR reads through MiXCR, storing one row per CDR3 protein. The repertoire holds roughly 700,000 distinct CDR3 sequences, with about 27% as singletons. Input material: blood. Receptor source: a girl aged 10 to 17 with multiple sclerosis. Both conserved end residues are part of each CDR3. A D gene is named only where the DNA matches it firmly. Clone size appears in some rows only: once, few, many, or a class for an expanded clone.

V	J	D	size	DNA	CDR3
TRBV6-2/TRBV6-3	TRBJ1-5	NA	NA	TGTGCCAGCAGTTCAAAACAGTACAATCAGCCCCAGCATTTT	CASSSKQYNQPQHF
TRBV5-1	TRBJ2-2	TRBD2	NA	TGCGCCAGCAGCCACCGGACTAGCGGGACGAACACCGGGGAGCTGTTTTTT	CASSHRTSGTNTGELFF
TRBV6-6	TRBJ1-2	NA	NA	TGTGCCAGCAGTTACTCCGCGGCGAACTATGGCTACACCTTC	CASSYSAANYGYTF
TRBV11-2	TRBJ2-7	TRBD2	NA	TGTGCCAGCAGCTCACGGCTAGCGGGAGCCTACGAGCAGTACTTC	CASSSRLAGAYEQYF
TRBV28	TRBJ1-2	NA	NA	TGTGCCAGCAGTTTCGGCAAAAACTATGGCTACACCTTC	CASSFGKNYGYTF
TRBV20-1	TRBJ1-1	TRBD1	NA	TGCAGTGCTATATCAACAGGGGGCATGAACACTGAAGCTTTCTTT	CSAISTGGMNTEAFF
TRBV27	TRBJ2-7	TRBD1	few	TGTGCCAGCAACAGGGGGCGCGAGCAGTACTTC	CASNRGREQYF
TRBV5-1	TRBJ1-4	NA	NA	TGCGCCAGCAGCGTGTCTTTCGATGAAAAACTGTTTTTT	CASSVSFDEKLFF
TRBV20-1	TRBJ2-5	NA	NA	TGCAGTGCTAGAGGGCAGATCCAAGAGACCCAGTACTTC	CSARGQIQETQYF
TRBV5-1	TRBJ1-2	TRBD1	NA	TGCGCCAGCAGGACCGGGACAGACTATGGCTACACCTTC	CASRTGTDYGYTF
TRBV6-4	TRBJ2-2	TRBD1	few	TGTGCCAGCAGCGGACAGGGTGGGACCGGGGAGCTGTTTTTT	CASSGQGGTGELFF
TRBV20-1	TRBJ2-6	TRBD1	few	TGCAGTGCTACCGGACAGGGGGTAACTGGGGCCAACGTCCTGACTTTC	CSATGQGVTGANVLTF
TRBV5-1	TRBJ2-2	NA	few	TGCGCCAGCAGCTCCGACGCTGGTACGAACACCGGGGAGCTGTTTTTT	CASSSDAGTNTGELFF
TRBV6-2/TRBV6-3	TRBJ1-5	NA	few	TGTGCCAGCAGGGCCGTCGGGGGGCGAAGGGGCAATCAGCCCCAGCATTTT	CASRAVGGRRGNQPQHF
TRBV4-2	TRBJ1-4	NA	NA	TGTGCCAGCAGCCAGGGGGCTCGGACCCGGGATGAAAAACTGTTTTTT	CASSQGARTRDEKLFF
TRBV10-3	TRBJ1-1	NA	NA	TGTGCCATCAGTGGGGCCGCTGAAGCTTTCTTT	CAISGAAEAFF
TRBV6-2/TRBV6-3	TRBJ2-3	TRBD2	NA	TGTGCCAGCAGTTACCCACCGGGGCAGCGGGGGGATACGCAGTATTTT	CASSYPPGQRGDTQYF
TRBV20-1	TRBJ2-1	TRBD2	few	TGCAGTGCTAGAGATCGAAGGCGATTCACTAGCGGGAGATCCTACAATGAGCAGTTCTTC	CSARDRRRFTSGRSYNEQFF
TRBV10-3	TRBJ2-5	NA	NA	TGTGTCATCGGATCCGGATGGCTAGCCGAGACCCAGTACTTC	CVIGSGWLAETQYF
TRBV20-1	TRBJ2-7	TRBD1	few	TGCAGTGCTGAGCGACAGGGCGGCTACGAGCAGTACTTC	CSAERQGGYEQYF
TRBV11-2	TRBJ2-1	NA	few	TGTGCCAGCGGGCTAACCGGAGAGCAGTTCTTC	CASGLTGEQFF
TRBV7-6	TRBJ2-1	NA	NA	TGTGCCAGCAGCTTCAGTCGGGCTAGCTCCTACAATGAGCAGTTCTTC	CASSFSRASSYNEQFF
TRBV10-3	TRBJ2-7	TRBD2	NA	TGTGCCATCAGGGAGCGGGAGGGCTCCTACGAGCAGTACTTC	CAIREREGSYEQYF
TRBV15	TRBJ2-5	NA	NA	TGTGCCACCAGCAGAGCCTTGAAGACCCAGTACTTC	CATSRALKTQYF
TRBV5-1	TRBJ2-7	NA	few	TGCGCCAGCAGCTTGTATGGCAGGGATGCCTACGAGCAGTACTTC	CASSLYGRDAYEQYF
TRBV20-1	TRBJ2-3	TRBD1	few	TGCAGTGTGAGGCAGGGGGCTCGCACAGATACGCAGTATTTT	CSVRQGARTDTQYF
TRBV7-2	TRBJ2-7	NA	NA	TGTGCCAGCAGCTCCCTAGGTGCCTCTACACAGCGCTCCTACGAGCAGTACTTC	CASSSLGASTQRSYEQYF
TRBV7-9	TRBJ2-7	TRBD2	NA	TGTGCCTGCAGCAGTAGCGGGAGTCCCCTCTACGAGCAGTACTTC	CACSSSGSPLYEQYF
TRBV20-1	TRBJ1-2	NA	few	TGCAGTGCTAACATCCTAGGGGATGCGGGCTACACCTTC	CSANILGDAGYTF
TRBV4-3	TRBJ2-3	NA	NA	TGCGCCAGCAGCCCGGTAGCGGACCCGTACACAGATACGCAGTATTTT	CASSPVADPYTDTQYF
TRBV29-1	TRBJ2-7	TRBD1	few	TGCAGCGCCCTAGGGACAGCCCACTACGAGCAGTACTTC	CSALGTAHYEQYF
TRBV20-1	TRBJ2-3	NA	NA	TGCAGTGCCATTTCATCCGTAGGCACAGATACGCAGTATTTT	CSAISSVGTDTQYF
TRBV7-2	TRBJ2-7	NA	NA	TGTGCCAGCAGCCAACCGGACAGTCTGCGAGGTGAGCAGTACTTC	CASSQPDSLRGEQYF
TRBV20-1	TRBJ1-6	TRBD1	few	TGCAGTGCTAGAGATGAGGGCAGGGGGAATTCACCCCTCCACTTT	CSARDEGRGNSPLHF
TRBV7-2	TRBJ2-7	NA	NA	TGTGCCAGCAGCGCCCAGGGGGGCAGCTCCTACGAGCAGTACTTC	CASSAQGGSSYEQYF
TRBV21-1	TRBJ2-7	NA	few	TGTGCCAGCACCGCTATAGGGGGGCCTTTATTCTACGAGCAGTACTTC	CASTAIGGPLFYEQYF
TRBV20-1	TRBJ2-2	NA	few	TGCAGTGCGCCACTTGCCACCGGGGAGCTGTTTTTT	CSAPLATGELFF
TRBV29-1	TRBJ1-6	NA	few	TGCAGCGTTCAAGCCGGCGGCAATTCACCCCTCCACTTT	CSVQAGGNSPLHF
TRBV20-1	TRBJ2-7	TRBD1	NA	TGCAGTGCTCAGCCCGGGACAGGGGTGTTGGGGGCTGGCTTAGAGCAGTACTTC	CSAQPGTGVLGAGLEQYF